One and the same sample provided the 10 T cell receptor beta chains below, sequenced in a study of T cell repertoires in cytomegalovirus infection. TCRdb ran MiXCR on the reads and lists one entry per CDR3 protein. The table shows 510,000 or so distinct CDR3 sequences, with less than 30% occurring only once. Input material: PBMCs. These receptors were taken from a human donor in good health (CMV status not recorded). Some clones in this sample may be carry-over from other donors' samples.

The genes are TRBV11-2 and TRBJ2-3; 11 bases are shared with TRBD2. J was trimmed by 3 bases and V by 1 base; bases with no gene match: 3. This CDR3 comprises 16 residues. CDR1 is SGHAT and CDR2 is FQNNGV in the germline V gene. This chain's CDR3 is CASSLVAGGVTDTQYF. The CDR3 DNA reads TGTGCCAGCAGCTTAGTAGCGGGAGGGGTAACAGATACGCAGTATTTT.

The chain combines TRBV7-9 with TRBJ1-1; D gene unclear. The germline V gene has CDR1 SEHNR and CDR2 FQNEAQ (reference sequence). The ends were cut back, 8 bases at V and 1 base at J, with 11 bases in the middle. The CDR3 loop spans 13 amino acids. As DNA, the CDR3 is TGTGCCAGCGAGGGATCTTGGAACACTGAAGCTTTCTTT. This gives the protein CASEGSWNTEAFF. Combining the CDR3 with reference TRBV7-9 and TRBJ1-1 gives the whole variable domain DTGVSQNPRHKITKRGQNVTFRCDPISEHNRLYWYRQTLGQGPEFLTYFQNEAQLEKSRLLSDRFSAERPKGSFSTLEIQRTEQGDSAMYLCASEGSWNTEAFFGQGTRLTVV.

In its sample, this clonotype was seen many times. V and J are TRBV7-2 and TRBJ1-2, with D tentatively TRBD1 (5 bases). Trimming pared 5 bases from V and 8 bases from J, leaving 15 bases between. CDR3 length: 13 residues. Per germline, CDR1 SGHTA and CDR2 FQGNSA. The chain's CDR3 is CASSPGTGPGYTF. The CDR3 DNA sequence: TGTGCCAGCAGCCCCGGGACCGGCCCCGGCTACACCTTC.

The chain recombines TRBV11-3 with TRBJ2-3, with 9 nucleotides matching TRBD2. The germline V gene encodes CDR1 SGHNT and CDR2 YENEEA. V lost 2 bases and J lost 3; bases outside the gene matches: 3. This CDR3 contains 15 residues. The CDR3 DNA is TGTGCCAGCAGCTTATCGGGACTAGCTACAGATACGCAGTATTTT. Protein product: CASSLSGLATDTQYF.

This clonotype was found many times. The V and J genes are TRBV7-6 and TRBJ2-1; D not resolved. The CDR3 covers 13 residues. Trimming shortened V by 2 bases and J by 10 bases, and 12 bases separated the two germline ends. The V gene's germline CDR1 is SGHVS and CDR2 FNYEAQ. CDR3 DNA: TGTGCCAGCAGCTTAAGTTCCGAGAGCGAGCAGTTCTTC. As protein: CASSLSSESEQFF.

Notes on this clonotype: Sequence at one end of the junction differs from germline and may be a read error. The chain combines TRBV4-1 with TRBJ2-7, with 10 positions matching TRBD2. The CDR3 consists of 17 residues. Germline V CDR1 and CDR2: MGHRA, YSYEKL. The CDR3 DNA sequence: TGTGCCAGCAGCCAAGATACTAGCGGGATTACCTCCTACGAGCAGTACTTC. Translating it yields CASSQDTSGITSYEQYF.

This clonotype has at least ten counts. The chain carries TRBV5-1 and TRBJ2-1; 13 bases map to TRBD2. The CDR3 extends over 16 amino acids. CDR1 is SGHRS, CDR2 YFSETQ, per germline. V lost 3 bases and J lost 5; bases outside the gene matches: 5. The CDR3: CASSSGLAGKNNEQFF. For the CDR3, the DNA is TGCGCCAGCAGCTCGGGACTAGCGGGAAAGAACAATGAGCAGTTCTTC.

This clonotype was recorded a few times. The CDR3 DNA reads TGTGCCAGCAGCTTAGCGCGCTGGCGGGAGAAAAACAATGAGCAGTTCTTC. Its translation is CASSLARWREKNNEQFF. This chain joins TRBV7-8 and TRBJ2-1; 7 bases agree with TRBD2. Germline V gene lookup returns CDR1 SGHVS and CDR2 FQNEAQ. Unmatched junction bases numbered 10, after V lost 0 bases and J lost 5 bases. CDR3 length equals 17 residues.

This clonotype was picked up a small number of times. The rearrangement links TRBV7-8 to TRBJ2-5; unclear D gene. This CDR3 has 17 residues. CDR1 and CDR2 (germline): SGHVS, FQNEAQ. Trimming removed 5 bases from V and 3 bases from J, with 22 bases in between. This chain's CDR3 is CASSDGWRSYTKETQYF. The CDR3 DNA follows: TGTGCCAGCAGCGACGGTTGGAGAAGCTATACTAAAGAGACCCAGTACTTC.

The chain combines TRBV7-2 with TRBJ2-5; 7 bases line up with TRBD1. Germline V CDR1 and CDR2: SGHTA, FQGNSA. The CDR3 has 14 residues. V gave up 4 bases and J gave up 5 bases; unmatched junction bases: 7. The CDR3 DNA sequence: TGTGCCAGCAGCTCACCGACAGGGCACGAGACCCAGTACTTC. It is translated as CASSSPTGHETQYF.